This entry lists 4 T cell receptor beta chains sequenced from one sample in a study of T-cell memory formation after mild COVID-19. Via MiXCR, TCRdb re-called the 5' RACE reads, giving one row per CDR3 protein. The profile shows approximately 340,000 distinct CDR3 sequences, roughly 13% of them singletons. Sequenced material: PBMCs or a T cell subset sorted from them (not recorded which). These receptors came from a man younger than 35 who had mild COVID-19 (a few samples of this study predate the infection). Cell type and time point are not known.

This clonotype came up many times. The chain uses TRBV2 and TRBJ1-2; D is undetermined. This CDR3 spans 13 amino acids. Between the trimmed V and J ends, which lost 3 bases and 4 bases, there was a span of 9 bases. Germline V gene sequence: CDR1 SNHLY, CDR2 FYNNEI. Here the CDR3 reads CASSDAAAYGYTF. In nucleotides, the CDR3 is TGTGCCAGCAGTGATGCGGCAGCCTATGGCTACACCTTC.

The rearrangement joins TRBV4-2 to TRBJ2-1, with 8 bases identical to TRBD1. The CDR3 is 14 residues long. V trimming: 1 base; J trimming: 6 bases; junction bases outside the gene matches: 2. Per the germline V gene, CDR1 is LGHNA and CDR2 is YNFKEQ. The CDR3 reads CASSQVRGPNEQFF. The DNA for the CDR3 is TGTGCCAGCAGCCAAGTCAGGGGGCCCAATGAGCAGTTCTTC.

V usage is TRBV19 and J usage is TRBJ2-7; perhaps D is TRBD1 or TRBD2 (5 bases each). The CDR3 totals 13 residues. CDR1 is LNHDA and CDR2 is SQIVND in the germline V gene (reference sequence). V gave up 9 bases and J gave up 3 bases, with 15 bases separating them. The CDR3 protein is CARNRDGNYEQYF. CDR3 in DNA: TGTGCCAGAAACCGGGACGGGAACTACGAGCAGTACTTC.

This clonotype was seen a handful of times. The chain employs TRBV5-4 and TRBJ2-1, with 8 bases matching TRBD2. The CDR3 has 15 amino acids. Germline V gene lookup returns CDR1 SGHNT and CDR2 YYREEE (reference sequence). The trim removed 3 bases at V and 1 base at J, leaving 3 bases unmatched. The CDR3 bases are TGTGCCAGCAGCTCGGGGGGGCAGTCCTACAATGAGCAGTTCTTC. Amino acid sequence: CASSSGGQSYNEQFF.